Below are 8 T cell receptor beta chains sequenced from a single sample in a study of T cell responses to AZD1222 COVID-19 vaccine. Sequenced by immunoSEQ multiplex PCR; TCRdb stores in-frame clones only, minus some. The sample lists about 200,000 clones; 85% to 95% were seen once. Specimen: peripheral blood, collected on day 0 of AZD1222 vaccination. Every receptor here comes from an adult in good health.

CDR3 in amino acids: CASSVWRAKDTQYF. For the CDR3, the DNA is TGTGCCAGCAGCGTATGGAGGGCTAAAGATACGCAGTATTTT. The chain combines TRBV7-9 with TRBJ2-3; a weak D match, TRBD2 (6 bases). The V gene's germline CDR1 is SEHNR and CDR2 FQNEAQ (reference sequence). The CDR3 contains 14 residues. V lost 5 bases to trimming and J lost 5 bases, with 14 bases between them.

V and J are TRBV7-2 and TRBJ1-5; no firm D call. The V and J ends lost 6 bases and 7 bases respectively, with 10 bases between them. This CDR3 spans 12 amino acids. From germline, CDR1 is SGHTA and CDR2 FQGNSA. CDR3 DNA: TGTGCCAGCAGTTCGCAGTCCCAGCCCCAGCATTTT. This codes for CASSSQSQPQHF.

This rearrangement joins TRBV3-1 (or the pseudogene TRBV3-2) to TRBJ1-1, with TRBD1 matching over 8 bases. This CDR3 is 14 amino acids long. Germline CDR1 reads LGHDT; CDR2 reads YNNKEL (reference sequence). V lost 4 bases and J lost 4; bases outside the gene matches: 5. The DNA for the CDR3 is TGTGCCAGCAGCCCCAGCGACAGGGGCACTGAAGCTTTCTTT. This codes for CASSPSDRGTEAFF.

The chain uses TRBV3-1 (or the pseudogene TRBV3-2) and TRBJ1-1; tentatively, D is TRBD1 (5 bases). There are 14 residues in the CDR3. V lost 3 bases and J 2 bases, leaving 10 bases between the germline ends. Germline lookup yields CDR1 LGHDT and CDR2 YNNKEL (reference sequence). The CDR3 sequence is CASSHRDANTEAFF. Here the CDR3 DNA reads TGTGCCAGCAGCCACCGGGACGCAAACACTGAAGCTTTCTTT.

This sequence joins TRBV7-2 and TRBJ1-1, with D unresolved. CDR3 size: 14 residues. CDR1 and CDR2 (germline): SGHTA, FQGNSA. V was cut by 2 bases and J by 5 bases, with 12 bases left in between. CDR3 DNA sequence: TGTGCCAGCAGCTTACAGGCGCAAGGGACTGAAGCTTTCTTT. Translating gives CASSLQAQGTEAFF.

This chain links TRBV3-1 (or the pseudogene TRBV3-2) with TRBJ2-4, with 8 bases lining up with TRBD2. The J segment lost 6 bases and the V segment lost 3 bases, leaving 4 bases of the junction unmatched. This CDR3 has 14 amino acids. The germline V gene has CDR1 LGHDT and CDR2 YNNKEL (reference sequence). The CDR3 DNA reads TGTGCCAGCAGCCACAGCGGGAGTACAAACATTCAGTACTTC. Its translation: CASSHSGSTNIQYF.

The rearrangement links TRBV28 to TRBJ2-2; perhaps TRBD1 as D (6 bases). CDR1 MDHEN and CDR2 SYDVKM come from the germline V gene. Trimming shortened V by 6 bases and J by 1 base, and 9 bases separated the two germline ends. The CDR3 covers 14 residues. This chain's CDR3 is CASRLDRNTGELFF. Here the CDR3 DNA reads TGTGCCAGCAGACTGGACAGGAACACCGGGGAGCTGTTTTTT.

CDR3 residues: CASTSGGHTIYF. The CDR3 DNA follows: TGTGCCAGCACCTCGGGGGGGCACACCATATATTTT. The chain joins TRBV12-3 or TRBV12-4 to TRBJ1-3; a weak D match, TRBD1 (6 bases). V gave up 7 bases and J gave up 8 bases, with 12 bases separating them. This CDR3 has 12 residues.